In this sample, the clone carrying this T cell receptor delta chain turned up a few times. Its specificity is not known. The data were taken from a study of Vδ1+ human thymocytes. Findings and caveats of the study: Thymic delta-chain repertoires held 15% to 20% Vdelta2 sequences and few Vdelta3, despite high sort purity. Thymic TRG and TRD repertoires appeared highly polyclonal, with Gaussian CDR3 length distributions.

CDR3 length: 19 residues. Per germline, CDR1 TSWWSYY and CDR2 QGS. The V segment lost 0 bases and the J segment 3 bases; nucleotides outside the gene matches: 10. The template was reverse-transcribed extracted RNA. CDR3 amplicons came from multiplex PCR with pooled V-gene forward and constant-region reverse primers. TCRdb fed the multiplex PCR reads into CATT to redo clone calling. Among about 54,000 delta-chain clones, around 15% were seen once, and the ten largest hold 0.5%. After alphabeta T cell depletion, CD3+ Vdelta1+ Vdelta2- thymocytes were sorted. This receptor was taken from a boy under two years old who had congenital heart surgery. The material sequenced was Vdelta1+ gamma-delta thymocytes from the thymus. Subset given: FACS-sorted CD3+ TCRalphabeta- TCRVdelta1+ TCRVdelta2- thymocytes. The chain links TRDV1 to TRDJ1, with TRDD3 matching over 13 bases. Here the CDR3 reads CALGELRPYWGIRPDKLIF. The CDR3, as DNA: TGTGCTCTTGGGGAACTACGACCGTACTGGGGGATACGCCCCGATAAACTCATCTTT.